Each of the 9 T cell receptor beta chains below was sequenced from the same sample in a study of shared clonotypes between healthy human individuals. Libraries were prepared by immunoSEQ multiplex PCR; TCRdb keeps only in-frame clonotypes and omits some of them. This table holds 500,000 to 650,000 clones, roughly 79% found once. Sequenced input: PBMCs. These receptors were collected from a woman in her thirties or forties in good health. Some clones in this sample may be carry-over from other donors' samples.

The CDR3 loop reads CASSLKGKLNTEAFF. The CDR3 DNA is TGTGCCAGCAGCCTCAAGGGGAAACTGAACACTGAAGCTTTCTTT. J is TRBJ1-1 and V is TRBV9, with D maybe TRBD1 (5 bases). The V and J ends lost 4 bases and 0 bases respectively, with 13 bases between them. Germline CDR1 and CDR2: SGDLS and YYNGEE. This CDR3 region has 15 residues.

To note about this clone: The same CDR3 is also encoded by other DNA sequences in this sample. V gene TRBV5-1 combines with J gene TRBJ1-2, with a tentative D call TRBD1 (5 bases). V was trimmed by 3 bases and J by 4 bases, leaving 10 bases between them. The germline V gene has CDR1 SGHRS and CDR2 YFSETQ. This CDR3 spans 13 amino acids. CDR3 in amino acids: CASSSQGSYGYTF. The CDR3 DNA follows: TGCGCCAGCAGCTCCCAGGGCTCCTATGGCTACACCTTC.

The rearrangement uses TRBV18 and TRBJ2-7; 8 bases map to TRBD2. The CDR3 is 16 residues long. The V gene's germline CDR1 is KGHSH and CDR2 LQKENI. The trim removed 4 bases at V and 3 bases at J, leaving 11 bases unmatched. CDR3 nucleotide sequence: TGTGCCAGCTCACTTAGACTACTAGCGGAAAACTACGAGCAGTACTTC. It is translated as CASSLRLLAENYEQYF.

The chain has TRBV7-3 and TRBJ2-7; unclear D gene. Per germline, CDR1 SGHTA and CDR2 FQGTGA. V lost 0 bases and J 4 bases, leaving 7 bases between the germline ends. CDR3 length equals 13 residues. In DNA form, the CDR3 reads TGTGCCAGCAGCTTAACACCTTCTTACGAGCAGTACTTC. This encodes CASSLTPSYEQYF.

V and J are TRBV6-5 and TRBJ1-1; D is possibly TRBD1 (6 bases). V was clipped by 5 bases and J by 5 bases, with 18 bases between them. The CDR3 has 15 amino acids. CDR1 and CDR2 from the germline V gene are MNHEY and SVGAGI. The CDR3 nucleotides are TGTGCCAGCAGTCCCATAGGGGGTTTTGAGACTGAAGCTTTCTTT. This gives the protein CASSPIGGFETEAFF.

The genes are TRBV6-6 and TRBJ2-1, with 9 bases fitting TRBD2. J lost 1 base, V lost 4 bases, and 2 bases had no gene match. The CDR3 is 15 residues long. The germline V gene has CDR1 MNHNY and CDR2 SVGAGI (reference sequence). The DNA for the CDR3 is TGTGCCAGCAGTTTAGCGGGAGTGTCCTACAATGAGCAGTTCTTC. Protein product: CASSLAGVSYNEQFF.

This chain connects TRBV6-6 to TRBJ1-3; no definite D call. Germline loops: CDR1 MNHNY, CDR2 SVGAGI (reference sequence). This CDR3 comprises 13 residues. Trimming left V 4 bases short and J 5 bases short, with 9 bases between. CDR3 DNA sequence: TGTGCCAGCAGTTTACGGGAAAGAAACACCATATATTTT. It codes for CASSLRERNTIYF.

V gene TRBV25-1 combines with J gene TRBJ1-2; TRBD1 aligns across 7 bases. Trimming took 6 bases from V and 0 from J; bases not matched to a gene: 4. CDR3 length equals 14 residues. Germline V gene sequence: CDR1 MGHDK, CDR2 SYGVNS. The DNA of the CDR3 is TGTGCCAGCAGCCGGGACAGTTCTAACTATGGCTACACCTTC. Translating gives CASSRDSSNYGYTF.

CDR3 sequence (DNA): TGCAGTGCTAGAGAATATGACATTCAGTACTTC. It specifies CSAREYDIQYF. This chain uses TRBV20-1 with TRBJ2-4, with D unresolved. The CDR3 consists of 11 residues. CDR1 is DFQATT and CDR2 is SNEGSKA in the germline V gene (reference sequence). Between the trimmed V and J ends, which lost 0 bases and 8 bases, there was a span of 5 bases.